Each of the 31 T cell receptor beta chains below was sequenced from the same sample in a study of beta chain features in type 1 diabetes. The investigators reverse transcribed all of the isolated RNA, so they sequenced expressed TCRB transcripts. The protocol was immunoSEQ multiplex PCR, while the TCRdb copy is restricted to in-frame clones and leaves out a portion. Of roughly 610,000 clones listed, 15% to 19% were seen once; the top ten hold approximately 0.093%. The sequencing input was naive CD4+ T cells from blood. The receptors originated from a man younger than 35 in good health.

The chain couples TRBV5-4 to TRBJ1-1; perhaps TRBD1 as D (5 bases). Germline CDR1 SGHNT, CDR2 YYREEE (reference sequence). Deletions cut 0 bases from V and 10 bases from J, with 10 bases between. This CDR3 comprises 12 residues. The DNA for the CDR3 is TGTGCCAGCAGCTTGGCCAGGGAGGGAGCTTTCTTT. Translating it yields CASSLAREGAFF.

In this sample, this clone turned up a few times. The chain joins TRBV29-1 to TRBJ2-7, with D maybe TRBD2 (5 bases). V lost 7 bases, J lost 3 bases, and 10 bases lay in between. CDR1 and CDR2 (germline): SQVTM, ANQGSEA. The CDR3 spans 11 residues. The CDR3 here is CSGGSGYEQYF. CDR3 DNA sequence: TGCAGCGGGGGAAGCGGCTACGAGCAGTACTTC.

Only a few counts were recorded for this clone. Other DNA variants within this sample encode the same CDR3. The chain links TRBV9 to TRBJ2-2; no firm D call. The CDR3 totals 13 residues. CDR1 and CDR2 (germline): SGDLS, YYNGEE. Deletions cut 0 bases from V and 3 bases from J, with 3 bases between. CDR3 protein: CASSVADTGELFF. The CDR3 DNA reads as TGTGCCAGCAGCGTAGCCGACACCGGGGAGCTGTTTTTT.

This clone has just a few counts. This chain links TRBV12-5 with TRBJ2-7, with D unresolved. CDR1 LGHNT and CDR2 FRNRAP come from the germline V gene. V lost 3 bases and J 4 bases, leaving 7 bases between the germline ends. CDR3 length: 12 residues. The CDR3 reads CASGFEIYEQYF. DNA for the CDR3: TGTGCTAGTGGTTTCGAGATTTACGAGCAGTACTTC.

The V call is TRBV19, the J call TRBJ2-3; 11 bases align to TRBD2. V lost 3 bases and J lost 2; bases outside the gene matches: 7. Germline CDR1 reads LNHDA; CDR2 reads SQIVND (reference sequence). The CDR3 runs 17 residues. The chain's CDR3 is CASSILAGGRNTDTQYF. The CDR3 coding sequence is TGTGCCAGTAGTATTCTAGCGGGGGGCCGGAACACAGATACGCAGTATTTT.

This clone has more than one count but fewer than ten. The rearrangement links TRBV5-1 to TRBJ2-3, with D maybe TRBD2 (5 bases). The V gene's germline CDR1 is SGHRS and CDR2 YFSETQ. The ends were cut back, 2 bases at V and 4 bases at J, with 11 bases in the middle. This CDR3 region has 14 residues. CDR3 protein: CASSLGLAPDTQYF. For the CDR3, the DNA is TGCGCCAGCAGCTTAGGCCTAGCCCCAGATACGCAGTATTTT.

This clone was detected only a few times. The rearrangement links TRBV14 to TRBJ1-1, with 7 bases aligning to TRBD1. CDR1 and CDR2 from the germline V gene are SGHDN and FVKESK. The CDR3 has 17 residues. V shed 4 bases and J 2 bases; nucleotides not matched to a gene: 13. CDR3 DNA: TGTGCCAGCAGCCCCCACAGGGGTGGGTCCCTAAACACTGAAGCTTTCTTT. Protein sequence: CASSPHRGGSLNTEAFF.

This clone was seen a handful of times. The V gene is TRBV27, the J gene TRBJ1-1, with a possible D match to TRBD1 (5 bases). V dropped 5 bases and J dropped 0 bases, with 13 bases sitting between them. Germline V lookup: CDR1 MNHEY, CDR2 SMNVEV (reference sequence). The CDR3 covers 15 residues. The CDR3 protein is CASSRRWGMNTEAFF. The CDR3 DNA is TGTGCCAGCAGTCGTCGGTGGGGCATGAACACTGAAGCTTTCTTT.

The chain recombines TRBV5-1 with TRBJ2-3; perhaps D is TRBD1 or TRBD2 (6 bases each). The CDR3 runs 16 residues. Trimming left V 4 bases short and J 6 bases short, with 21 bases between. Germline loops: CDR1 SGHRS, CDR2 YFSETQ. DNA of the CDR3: TGCGCCAGCAGCCCCGGTATAGGGGGGACCGTCGATACGCAGTATTTT. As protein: CASSPGIGGTVDTQYF.

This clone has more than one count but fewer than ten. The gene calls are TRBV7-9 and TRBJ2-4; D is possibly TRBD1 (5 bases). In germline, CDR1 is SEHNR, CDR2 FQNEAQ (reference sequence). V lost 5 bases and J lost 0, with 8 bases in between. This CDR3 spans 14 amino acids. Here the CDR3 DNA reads TGTGCCAGCAGCCCACAGGTAGCCAAAAACATTCAGTACTTC. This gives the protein CASSPQVAKNIQYF.

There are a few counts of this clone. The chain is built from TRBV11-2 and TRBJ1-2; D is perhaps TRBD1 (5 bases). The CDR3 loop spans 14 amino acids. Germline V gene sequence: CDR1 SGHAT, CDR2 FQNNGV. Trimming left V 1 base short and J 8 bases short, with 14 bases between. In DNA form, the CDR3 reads TGTGCCAGCAGCTTAGGAAACGCAGGGCGAGGCTACACCTTC. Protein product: CASSLGNAGRGYTF.

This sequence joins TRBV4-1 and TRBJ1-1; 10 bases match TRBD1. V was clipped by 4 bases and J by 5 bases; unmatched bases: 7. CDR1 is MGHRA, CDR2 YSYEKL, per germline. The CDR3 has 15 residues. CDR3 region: CASSRPGTGETEAFF. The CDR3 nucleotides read TGCGCCAGCAGCCGCCCCGGGACAGGGGAAACTGAAGCTTTCTTT.

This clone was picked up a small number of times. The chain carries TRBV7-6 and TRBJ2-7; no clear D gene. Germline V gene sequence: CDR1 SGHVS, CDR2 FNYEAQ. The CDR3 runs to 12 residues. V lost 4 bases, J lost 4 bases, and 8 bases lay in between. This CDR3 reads CASSSNTYEQYF. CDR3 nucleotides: TGTGCCAGCAGCTCGAACACATACGAGCAGTACTTC.

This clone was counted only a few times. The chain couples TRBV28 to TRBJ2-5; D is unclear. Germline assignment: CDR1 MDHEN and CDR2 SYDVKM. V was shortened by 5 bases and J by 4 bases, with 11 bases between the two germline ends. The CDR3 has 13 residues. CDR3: CASSPPARETQYF. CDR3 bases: TGTGCCAGCAGTCCCCCGGCCCGAGAGACCCAGTACTTC. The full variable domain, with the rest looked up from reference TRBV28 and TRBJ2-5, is DVKVTQSSRYLVKRTGEKVFLECVQDMDHENMFWYRQDPGLGLRLIYFSYDVKMKEKGDIPEGYSVSREKKERFSLILESASTNQTSMYLCASSPPARETQYFGPGTRLLVL.

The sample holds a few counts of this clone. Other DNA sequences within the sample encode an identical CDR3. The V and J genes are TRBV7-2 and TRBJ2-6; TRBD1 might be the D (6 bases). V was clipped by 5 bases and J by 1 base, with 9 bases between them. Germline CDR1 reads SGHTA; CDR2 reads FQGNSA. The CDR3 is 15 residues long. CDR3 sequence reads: CASSLDSSGANVLTF. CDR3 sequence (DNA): TGTGCCAGCAGCCTGGACAGTTCTGGGGCCAACGTCCTGACTTTC.

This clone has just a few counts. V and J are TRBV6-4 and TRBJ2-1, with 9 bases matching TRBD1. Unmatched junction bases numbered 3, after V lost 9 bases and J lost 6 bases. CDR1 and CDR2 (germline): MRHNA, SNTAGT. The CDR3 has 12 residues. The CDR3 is CASSTGGNEQFF. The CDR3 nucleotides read TGTGCCAGTTCGACAGGGGGCAATGAGCAGTTCTTC.

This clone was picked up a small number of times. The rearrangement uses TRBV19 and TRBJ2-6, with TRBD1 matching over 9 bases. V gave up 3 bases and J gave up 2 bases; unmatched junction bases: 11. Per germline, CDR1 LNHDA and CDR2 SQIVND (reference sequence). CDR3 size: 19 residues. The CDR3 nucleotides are TGTGCCAGTAGTATCCCGACAGGGGGAAGGCTGACTGGGGCCAACGTCCTGACTTTC. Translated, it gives CASSIPTGGRLTGANVLTF.

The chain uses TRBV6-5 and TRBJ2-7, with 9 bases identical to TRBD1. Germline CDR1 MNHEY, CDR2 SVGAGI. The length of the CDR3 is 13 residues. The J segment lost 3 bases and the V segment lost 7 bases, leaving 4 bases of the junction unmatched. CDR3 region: CASTNRGLYEQYF. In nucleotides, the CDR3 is TGTGCCAGCACTAACAGGGGGCTCTACGAGCAGTACTTC.

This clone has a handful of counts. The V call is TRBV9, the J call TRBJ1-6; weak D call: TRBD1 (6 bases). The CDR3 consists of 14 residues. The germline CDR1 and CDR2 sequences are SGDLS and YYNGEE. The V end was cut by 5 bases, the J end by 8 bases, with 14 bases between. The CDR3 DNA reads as TGTGCCAGCAGTGATACCAGGGGTTATTCACCCCTCCACTTT. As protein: CASSDTRGYSPLHF.

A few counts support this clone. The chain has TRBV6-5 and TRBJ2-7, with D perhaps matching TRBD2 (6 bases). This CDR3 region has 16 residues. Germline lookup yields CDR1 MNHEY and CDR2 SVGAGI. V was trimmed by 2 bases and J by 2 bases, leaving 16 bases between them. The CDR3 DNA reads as TGTGCCAGCAGTTACAAAGCGGGCGGCAGCACCTACGAGCAGTACTTC. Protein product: CASSYKAGGSTYEQYF.

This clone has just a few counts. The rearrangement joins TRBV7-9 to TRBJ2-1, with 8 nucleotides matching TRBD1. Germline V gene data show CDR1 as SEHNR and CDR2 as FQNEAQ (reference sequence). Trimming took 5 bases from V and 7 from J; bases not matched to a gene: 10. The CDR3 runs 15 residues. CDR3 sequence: CASSPIWTGWNEQFF. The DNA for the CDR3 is TGTGCCAGCAGCCCGATCTGGACAGGGTGGAATGAGCAGTTCTTC.

The CDR3 DNA follows: TGTGCCAGTAGTATACGACAAAACTATGGCTACACCTTC. This codes for CASSIRQNYGYTF. This chain joins TRBV19 and TRBJ1-2, with no clear D. V was cut by 2 bases and J by 2 bases, with 6 bases left in between. CDR1 is LNHDA and CDR2 is SQIVND in the germline V gene (reference sequence). The CDR3 sequence is 13 residues long.

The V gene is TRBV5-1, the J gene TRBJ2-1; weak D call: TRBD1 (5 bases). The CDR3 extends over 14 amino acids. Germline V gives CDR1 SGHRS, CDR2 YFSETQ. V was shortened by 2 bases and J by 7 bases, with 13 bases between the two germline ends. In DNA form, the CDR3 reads TGCGCCAGCAGCTTAGTAGGTGGGGCGAATGAGCAGTTCTTC. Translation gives CASSLVGGANEQFF.

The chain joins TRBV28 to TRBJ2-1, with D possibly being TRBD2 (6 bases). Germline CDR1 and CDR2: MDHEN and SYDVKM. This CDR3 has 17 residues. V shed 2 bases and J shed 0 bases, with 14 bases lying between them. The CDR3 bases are TGTGCCAGCAGTTTAGGGCTAGCGAGAGGCTCCTACAATGAGCAGTTCTTC. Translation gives CASSLGLARGSYNEQFF.

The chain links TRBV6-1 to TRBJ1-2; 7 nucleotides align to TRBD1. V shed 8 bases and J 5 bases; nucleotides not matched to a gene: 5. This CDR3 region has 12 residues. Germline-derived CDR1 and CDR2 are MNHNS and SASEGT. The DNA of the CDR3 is TGTGCCAGCCGGAAGACAGGGTATGGCTACACCTTC. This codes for CASRKTGYGYTF.

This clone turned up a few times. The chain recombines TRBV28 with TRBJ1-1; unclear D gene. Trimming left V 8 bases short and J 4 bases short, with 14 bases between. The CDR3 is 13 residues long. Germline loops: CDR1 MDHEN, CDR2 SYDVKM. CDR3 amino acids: CASGRPSGTEAFF. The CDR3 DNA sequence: TGTGCCAGCGGGCGACCCTCGGGCACTGAAGCTTTCTTT.

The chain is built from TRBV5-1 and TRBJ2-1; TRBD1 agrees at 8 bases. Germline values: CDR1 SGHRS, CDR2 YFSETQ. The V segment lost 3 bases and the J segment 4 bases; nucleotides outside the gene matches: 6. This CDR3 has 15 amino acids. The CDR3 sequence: CASSSSGTGYNEQFF. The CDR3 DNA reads TGCGCCAGCAGCTCGTCAGGGACAGGATACAATGAGCAGTTCTTC.

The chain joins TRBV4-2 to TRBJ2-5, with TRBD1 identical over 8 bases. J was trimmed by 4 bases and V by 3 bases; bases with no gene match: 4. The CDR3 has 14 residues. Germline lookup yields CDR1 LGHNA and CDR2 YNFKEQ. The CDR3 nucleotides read TGTGCCAGCAGCCACAGGGGGCGGCCAGAGACCCAGTACTTC. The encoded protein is CASSHRGRPETQYF.

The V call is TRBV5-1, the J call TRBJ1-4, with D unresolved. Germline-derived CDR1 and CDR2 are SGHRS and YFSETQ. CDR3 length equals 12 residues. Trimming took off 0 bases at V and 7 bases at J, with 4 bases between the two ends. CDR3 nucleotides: TGCGCCAGCAGCTTGGGTGCTGAAAAACTGTTTTTT. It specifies CASSLGAEKLFF. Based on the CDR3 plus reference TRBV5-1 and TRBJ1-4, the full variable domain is KAGVTQTPRYLIKTRGQQVTLSCSPISGHRSVSWYQQTPGQGLQFLFEYFSETQRNKGNFPGRFSGRQFSNSRSEMNVSTLELGDSALYLCASSLGAEKLFFGSGTQLSVL.

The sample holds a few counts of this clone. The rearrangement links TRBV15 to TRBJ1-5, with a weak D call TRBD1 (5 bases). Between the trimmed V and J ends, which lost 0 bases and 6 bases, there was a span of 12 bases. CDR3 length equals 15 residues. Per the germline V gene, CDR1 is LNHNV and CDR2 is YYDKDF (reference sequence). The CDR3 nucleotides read TGTGCCACCAGCAGAGAGTCCTCCGGGGGTCAGCCCCAGCATTTT. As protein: CATSRESSGGQPQHF.

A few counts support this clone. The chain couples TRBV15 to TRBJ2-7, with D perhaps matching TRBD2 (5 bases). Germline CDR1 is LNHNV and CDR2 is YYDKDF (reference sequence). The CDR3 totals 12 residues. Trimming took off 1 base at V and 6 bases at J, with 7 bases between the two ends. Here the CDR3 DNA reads TGTGCCACCAGCAGAGTTCGGGGCGAGCAGTACTTC. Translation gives CATSRVRGEQYF.